The 2 T cell receptor beta chains in this list originate from one sample, sequenced in a study of cytomegalovirus exposure and HLA in healthy donors. Profiling relied on immunoSEQ multiplex PCR, and the TCRdb table lists in-frame clones only, not all of them. The table has about 180,000 clones, approximately 90% seen once; the top ten hold roughly 1.4%. The sequenced sample was PBMCs. The receptors originated from a woman between 25 and 40 years old in good health and CMV-seronegative.

Only one count was recorded for this clone. This rearrangement joins TRBV15 to TRBJ1-5; D not resolved. The germline V gene encodes CDR1 LNHNV and CDR2 YYDKDF (reference sequence). This CDR3 spans 16 amino acids. Trimming took off 3 bases at V and 4 bases at J, with 16 bases between the two ends. CDR3 loop: CATSRSSRGRNQPQHF. CDR3 nucleotide sequence: TGTGCCACCAGCAGGTCCAGTCGGGGTCGTAATCAGCCCCAGCATTTT.

The chain links TRBV2 to TRBJ1-4, with a weak D call TRBD1 (5 bases). The germline V gene encodes CDR1 SNHLY and CDR2 FYNNEI. Trimming stripped 10 bases from V and 2 bases from J, with 11 bases between. CDR3 length: 13 amino acids. CDR3 protein: CATSQVTNEKLFF. The CDR3 DNA is TGTGCCACCTCACAGGTGACTAATGAAAAACTGTTTTTT.